The rows below give T cell receptor beta chains drawn from one sample of a study of T cell responses to AZD1222 COVID-19 vaccine. Profiling relied on immunoSEQ multiplex PCR, and the TCRdb table lists in-frame clones only, not all of them. The sample lists 250,000 to 300,000 clones; almost 95% were seen once. The sequenced sample was peripheral blood, obtained 28 days after the second AZD1222 dose. These TCRs come from an adult who received the AZD1222 COVID-19 vaccine. CDR3s include the opening cysteine and the closing phenylalanine or tryptophan. Fields, in order: D gene, J gene, V gene, clone size, CDR3 DNA, CDR3 protein. A D gene is named only where the DNA matches it firmly. Clone size is not always given. Where it is, it says once, few, many or a class for expanded clones.

>TRBD1|TRBJ1-6|TRBV5-1|.
TGCGCCAGCAGTCGCCAAGGGACAGGGTCTTCACCCCTCCACTTT
CASSRQGTGSSPLHF
>TRBD2|TRBJ2-3|TRBV4-1|.
TGCGCCAGCAGGGACCCGGGCGGGAGGCGGGGAAATACGCAGTATTTT
CASRDPGGRRGNTQYF
>.|TRBJ2-7|TRBV6-5|.
TGTGCCAGCAGTTACGACTTCTACGGCGAGCAGTACTTC
CASSYDFYGEQYF
>.|TRBJ1-3|TRBV29-1|.
TGCAGCGTTGCCGGGGGAGGAAACACCATATATTTT
CSVAGGGNTIYF
>.|TRBJ2-7|TRBV11-3|.
TGTGCCCAGACCACGGGATGGCAGTTGCCCTACGAGCAGTACTTC
CAQTTGWQLPYEQYF
>.|TRBJ2-1|TRBV20-1|.
TGCAGTGCCCTGTTACAGGGTAGGCGGTTCTTC
CSALLQGRRFF
>TRBD1|TRBJ1-2|TRBV6-1|.
TGTGCCAGCAGTGAAGCGGGGACAGGGGGCTATGGCTACACCTTC
CASSEAGTGGYGYTF
>TRBD1|TRBJ2-7|TRBV10-3|few
TGTGCCATCAGGAGGACAGGGGGTAGGTACGAGCAGTACTTC
CAIRRTGGRYEQYF
>.|TRBJ1-1|TRBV2|.
TGTGCCGTCGCGACAGCCATAGGTAACACTGAAGCTTTCTTT
CAVATAIGNTEAFF
>.|TRBJ1-5|TRBV2|.
TGTGCCAGCAGTGAAACCGTAACCATCAACAACTTCTATAGCAATCAGCCCCAGCATTTT
CASSETVTINNFYSNQPQHF
>TRBD1|TRBJ1-2|TRBV2|.
TGTGCCAGCAGTCTGGACAGGATAGTATTGTATGGCTACACCTTC
CASSLDRIVLYGYTF
>TRBD2|TRBJ2-1|TRBV28|.
TGTGCCAGCAGTTTCGATTGGGCCGGCTGGGGGACTAGCGGTTACAATGAGCAGTTCTTC
CASSFDWAGWGTSGYNEQFF
>.|TRBJ2-5|TRBV6-6|.
TGTGCCAGCAGTCCAAGACGGGAGACCCAGTACTTC
CASSPRRETQYF
>.|TRBJ2-7|TRBV27|once
TGTGCCAGCAGTTTTGGCAGGGCCGGCTACGAGCAGTACTTC
CASSFGRAGYEQYF
>.|TRBJ2-1|TRBV27|.
TGTGCCAGCAGTTACCGGCACCCACTATACAATGAGCAGTTCTTC
CASSYRHPLYNEQFF
>TRBD1|TRBJ1-5|TRBV7-2|.
TGTGCCAGCAGCCCCGCAGGGGGCCGAAGGCAGCCCCAGCATTTT
CASSPAGGRRQPQHF
>TRBD1|TRBJ2-5|TRBV25-1|.
TGTGCCAGCAGTGAACCAGGGGGTAGACAGACCCAGTACTTC
CASSEPGGRQTQYF
>.|TRBJ1-1|TRBV30|.
TGTGCCTGGAGTGTAAGGATGAACACTGAAGCTTTCTTT
CAWSVRMNTEAFF
>TRBD2|TRBJ2-3|TRBV12-5|.
TGTGCTAGTGGTTTGGTACTGGGGGGGACTAGCGATTTTACGCAGTATTTT
CASGLVLGGTSDFTQYF
>.|TRBJ2-7|TRBV12-3/TRBV12-4|.
TGTGCCAGCACCTCAGGGGGGGGCTACGAGCAGTACTTC
CASTSGGGYEQYF
>.|TRBJ2-3|TRBV14|.
TGTGCCAGCAGCCAAGAAGCGCGGGCTGCTAGCTATTTTCCAGATACGCAGTATTTT
CASSQEARAASYFPDTQYF
>TRBD2|TRBJ2-1|TRBV7-2|.
TGTGCCAGCAGCCTTAGCGGGAGCTCCTACAATGAGCAGTTCTTC
CASSLSGSSYNEQFF
>TRBD1|TRBJ2-2|TRBV13|.
TGTGCCAGCAGCCGGGGACAGGGCAACGGGGAGCTGTTTTTT
CASSRGQGNGELFF
>.|TRBJ2-1|TRBV20-1|.
TGCAGTGCTTGGGACTCTAGAGAGCAGTTCTTC
CSAWDSREQFF
>.|TRBJ2-7|TRBV5-8|once
TGTGCCAGCAGCTCGGTCTACTCCTACGAGCAGTACTTC
CASSSVYSYEQYF
>TRBD2|TRBJ2-1|TRBV3-1/TRBV3-2|.
TGTGCCAGCAGCCGTGGGGTAGCGGGAGTTGGCTCCTACAATGAGCAGTTCTTC
CASSRGVAGVGSYNEQFF
>TRBD1|TRBJ2-3|TRBV7-2|.
TGTGCCAGCAGCCGTACAGGGGAAGATACGCAGTATTTT
CASSRTGEDTQYF
>TRBD1|TRBJ1-5|TRBV27|once
TGTGCCAGCAGTGGCGGGACAGGGGCCAATCAGCCCCAGCATTTT
CASSGGTGANQPQHF
>.|TRBJ1-1|TRBV27|few
TGTGCCAGCAGTTTAATAGGGACTGGCACTGAAGCTTTCTTT
CASSLIGTGTEAFF
>.|TRBJ1-6|TRBV5-1|.
TGCGCCAGCAGCTTTTTACAGGGCATCCATTCACCCCTCCACTTT
CASSFLQGIHSPLHF
>.|TRBJ1-6|TRBV7-3|.
TGTGCCAGCAGCTTAGATGATAATTCACCCCTCCACTTT
CASSLDDNSPLHF
>.|TRBJ2-7|TRBV7-9|.
TGTGCCAGCAGCTTACAGGGAAGTTCTCGCGAGCAGTACTTC
CASSLQGSSREQYF
>TRBD1|TRBJ1-2|TRBV15|few
TGTGCCACCAGTAAGGGCGACCAGGGGGCACTGGGCGGCTACACCTTC
CATSKGDQGALGGYTF
>.|TRBJ2-3|TRBV3-1/TRBV3-2|.
TGTGCCAGCAGCCAAGTGGCCGGTAGGGATACGCAGTATTTT
CASSQVAGRDTQYF
>TRBD1|TRBJ2-7|TRBV7-8|.
TGTGCCAGCAGCGCGGACAGGGGATTCGGGTACGAGCAGTACTTC
CASSADRGFGYEQYF
>TRBD1|TRBJ1-1|TRBV2|.
TGTGCCATCCGGGTAGGGGGCGCATACCCTGAAGCTTTCTTT
CAIRVGGAYPEAFF
>.|TRBJ2-7|TRBV6-2/TRBV6-3|.
TGTGCCAGCAGTCAGGGGGGACGGTACGAGCAGTACTTC
CASSQGGRYEQYF
>.|TRBJ1-1|TRBV9|.
TGTGCCAGCAGCATACAGCAGGGCACTGAAGCTTTCTTT
CASSIQQGTEAFF
>.|TRBJ2-3|TRBV7-9|.
TGTGCCAGCAGCTCCACCCGGGAGCACACAGATACGCAGTATTTT
CASSSTREHTDTQYF
>.|TRBJ1-1|TRBV19|.
TGTGCCAGTAGTAGCCCTACAGGGACTAACACTGAAGCTTTCTTT
CASSSPTGTNTEAFF
>.|TRBJ2-2|TRBV24-1|.
TGTGCCACCAGTGGCTCCCTGGACACCGGGGAGCTGTTTTTT
CATSGSLDTGELFF